This T cell receptor (beta chain) originates from a study of control samples from healthy donors and cancer patients. Germline V gene lookup returns CDR1 MNHEY and CDR2 SVGAGI. The CDR3 runs to 14 residues. V shed 7 bases and J shed 5 bases, with 17 bases lying between them. The table came from immunoSEQ multiplex PCR; TCRdb's copy has only in-frame clones and leaves some out. The sample lists 130,000 to 150,000 clones, about 94% occurring once. The receptor was isolated from a man in his 60s with colorectal cancer. J is TRBJ1-1 and V is TRBV6-5; a weak D match, TRBD1 (5 bases). The sequencing sample was made of PBMCs. CDR3 sequence (DNA): TGTGCCAGCACTTTTAACGAGGGGATGACTGAAGCTTTCTTT. Translation gives CASTFNEGMTEAFF.